Listed here is a single T cell receptor (beta chain). In the authors' workflow: Amplification with reference gene primers provided the estimates of nucleated cell counts. Measured with immunoSEQ multiplex PCR; TCRdb has only the in-frame clones, and not every one. That table supplies the V and J calls and clone size; D and trimming were determined from the DNA. This sample has almost 250,000 clones, with about 89% found just once. The sample comes from a study of blood T cell repertoires in COVID-19. Study background: Whether acute or convalescent, the COVID-19 samples came from the United States, Italy and Spain. Sources were T cells, B-cell-depleted T cells, or PBMCs; the material itself was cDNA or gDNA.

Germline CDR1 reads MGHRA; CDR2 reads YSYEKL. V lost 0 bases and J lost 8, with 25 bases in between. CDR3 size: 18 residues. The receptor's source is a woman aged 60 to 75 who had recovered from COVID-19. Sequencing used peripheral blood. The chain links TRBV4-1 to TRBJ1-2, with D possibly being TRBD1 (6 bases). The CDR3 bases are TGCGCCAGCAGCCAAGATACGTTCGTAAAGACAGGCCCTGGAGGCTACACCTTC. Its protein is CASSQDTFVKTGPGGYTF.